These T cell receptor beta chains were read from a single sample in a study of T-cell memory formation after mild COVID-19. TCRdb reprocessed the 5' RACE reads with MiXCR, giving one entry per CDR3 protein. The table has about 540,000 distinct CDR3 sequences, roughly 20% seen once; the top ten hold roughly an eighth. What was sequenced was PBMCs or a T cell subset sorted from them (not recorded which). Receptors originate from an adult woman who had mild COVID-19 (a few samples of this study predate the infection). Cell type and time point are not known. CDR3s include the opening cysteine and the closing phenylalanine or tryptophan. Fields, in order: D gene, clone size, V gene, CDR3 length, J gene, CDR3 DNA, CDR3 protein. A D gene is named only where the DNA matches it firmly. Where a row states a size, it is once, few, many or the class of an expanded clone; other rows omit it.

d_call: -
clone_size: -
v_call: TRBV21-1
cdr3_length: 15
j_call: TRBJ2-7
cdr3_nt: TGTGCCAGCAGCCAATCCAAGATAGGCGGGTTGGAGCAGTACTTC
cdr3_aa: CASSQSKIGGLEQYF

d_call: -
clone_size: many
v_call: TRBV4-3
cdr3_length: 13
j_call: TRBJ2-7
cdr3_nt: TGCGCCAGCAGCCCCTCGGTGGGATACGAGCAGTACTTC
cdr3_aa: CASSPSVGYEQYF

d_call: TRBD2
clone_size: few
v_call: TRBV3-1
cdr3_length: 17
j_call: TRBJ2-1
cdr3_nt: TGTGCCAGCAGCCAAGATATTAGACTAGCGGATTACAATGAGCAGTTCTTC
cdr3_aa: CASSQDIRLADYNEQFF

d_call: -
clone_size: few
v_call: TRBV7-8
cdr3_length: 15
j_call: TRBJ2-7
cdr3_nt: TGTGCCAGCAGCTTACATCCTACCAGCTCCTACGAGCAGTACTTC
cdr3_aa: CASSLHPTSSYEQYF

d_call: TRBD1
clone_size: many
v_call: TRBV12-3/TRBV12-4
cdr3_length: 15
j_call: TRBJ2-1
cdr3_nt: TGTGCCAGCACCCGGCCGGGACAGATCTACAATGAGCAGTTCTTC
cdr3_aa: CASTRPGQIYNEQFF

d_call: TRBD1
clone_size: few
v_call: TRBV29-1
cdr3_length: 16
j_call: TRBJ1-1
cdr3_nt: TGCAGCGTCTTCGGGACAGGGGGCGCTTGGGACACTGAAGCTTTCTTT
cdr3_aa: CSVFGTGGAWDTEAFF

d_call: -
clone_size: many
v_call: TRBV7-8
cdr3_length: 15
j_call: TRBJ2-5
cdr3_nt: TGTGCCAGCAGCTCGGCCCGACAACCCGGGAAGACCCAGTACTTC
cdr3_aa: CASSSARQPGKTQYF

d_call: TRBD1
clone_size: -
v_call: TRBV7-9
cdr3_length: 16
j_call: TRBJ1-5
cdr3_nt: TGTGCCAGCAGCTCCTCCTCGACAGGGCCAGGAGGGCCCCAGCATTTT
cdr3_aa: CASSSSSTGPGGPQHF

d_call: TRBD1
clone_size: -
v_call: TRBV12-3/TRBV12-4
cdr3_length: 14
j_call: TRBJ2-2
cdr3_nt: TGTGCCAGCCGAAGGACAGGGGTAACCGGGGAGCTGTTTTTT
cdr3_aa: CASRRTGVTGELFF

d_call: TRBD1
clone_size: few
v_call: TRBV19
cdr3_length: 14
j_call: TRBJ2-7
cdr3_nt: TGTGCCAGTAGTCGCGGGACAGGGCCCTACGAGCAGTACTTC
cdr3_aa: CASSRGTGPYEQYF

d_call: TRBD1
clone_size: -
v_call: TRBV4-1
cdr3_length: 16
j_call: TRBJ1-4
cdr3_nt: TGCGCCAGCAGCCACCTCCCGGGACAGGGTTTGGAGAAACTGTTTTTT
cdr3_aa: CASSHLPGQGLEKLFF

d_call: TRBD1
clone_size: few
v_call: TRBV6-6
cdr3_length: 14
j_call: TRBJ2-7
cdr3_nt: TGTGCCAGCCCTCCGGGACAGACGAACTACGAGCAGTACTTC
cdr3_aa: CASPPGQTNYEQYF

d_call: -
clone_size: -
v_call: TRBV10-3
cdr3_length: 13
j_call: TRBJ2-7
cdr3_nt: TGTGCCATCAGTTCAGGGTTCGGCTACGAGCAGTACTTC
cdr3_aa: CAISSGFGYEQYF

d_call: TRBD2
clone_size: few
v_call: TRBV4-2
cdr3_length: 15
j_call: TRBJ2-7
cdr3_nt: TGTGCCAGCAGCCAAGTTAGCGGGAGCTCCTACGAGCAGTACTTC
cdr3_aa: CASSQVSGSSYEQYF

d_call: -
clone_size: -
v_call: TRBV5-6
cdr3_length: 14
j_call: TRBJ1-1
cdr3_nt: TGTGCCAGCAGCTTGGCAGGGAATATCCCTGAAGCTTTCTTT
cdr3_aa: CASSLAGNIPEAFF

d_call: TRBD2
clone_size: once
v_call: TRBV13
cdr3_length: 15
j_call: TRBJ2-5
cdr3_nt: TGTGCCAGCAGCTTGCAGGGAGGGCCCCAAGAGACCCAGTACTTC
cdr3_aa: CASSLQGGPQETQYF

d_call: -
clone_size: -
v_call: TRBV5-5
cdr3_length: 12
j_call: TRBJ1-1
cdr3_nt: TGTGCCAGCAGCTTCGGCCCAAACGGCGCTTTCTTT
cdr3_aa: CASSFGPNGAFF

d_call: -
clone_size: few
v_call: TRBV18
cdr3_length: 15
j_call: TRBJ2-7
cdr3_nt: TGTGCCAGCTCACTGGTCCGGGGCAACTCCTACGAGCAGTACTTC
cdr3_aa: CASSLVRGNSYEQYF

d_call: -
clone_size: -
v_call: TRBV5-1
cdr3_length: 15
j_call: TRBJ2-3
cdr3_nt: TGCGCCAGCAGCTTGGCCACGGCTAGAACAGATACGCAGTATTTT
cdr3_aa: CASSLATARTDTQYF

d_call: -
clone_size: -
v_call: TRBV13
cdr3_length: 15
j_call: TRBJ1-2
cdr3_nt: TGTGCCAGCAGCTTAGGCCGCAGGTCCCTCTATGGCTACACCTTC
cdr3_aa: CASSLGRRSLYGYTF

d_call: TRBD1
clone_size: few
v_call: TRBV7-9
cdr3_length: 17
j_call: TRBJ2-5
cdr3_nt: TGTGCCAGCAGCCGCGGCCGGGACAGGGGGCCTGGGGAGACCCAGTACTTC
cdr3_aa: CASSRGRDRGPGETQYF

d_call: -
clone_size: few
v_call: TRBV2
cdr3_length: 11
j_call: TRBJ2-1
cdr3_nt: TGTGCCAGCAGTGGGGGGAACAAGCAGTTCTTC
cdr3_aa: CASSGGNKQFF

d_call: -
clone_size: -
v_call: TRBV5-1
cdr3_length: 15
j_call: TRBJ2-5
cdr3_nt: TGCGCCAGCAGCTTGGCCCCGGGTCGCCAAGAGACCCAGTACTTC
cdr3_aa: CASSLAPGRQETQYF

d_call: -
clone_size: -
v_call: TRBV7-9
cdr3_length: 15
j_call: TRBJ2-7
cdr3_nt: TGTGCCAGCAGCTTAAATCGCCAGGCTACCTACGAGCAGTACTTC
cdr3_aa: CASSLNRQATYEQYF

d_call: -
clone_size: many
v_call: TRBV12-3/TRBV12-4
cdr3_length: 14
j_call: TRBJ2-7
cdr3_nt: TGTGCCAGCAGTTCTAACTCAGGGACCTACGAGCAGTACTTC
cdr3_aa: CASSSNSGTYEQYF

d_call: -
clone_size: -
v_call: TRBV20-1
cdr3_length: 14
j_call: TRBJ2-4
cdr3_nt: TGCAGTGCTAGAGAACAGGGTGGGGGAAACATTCAGTACTTC
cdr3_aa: CSAREQGGGNIQYF

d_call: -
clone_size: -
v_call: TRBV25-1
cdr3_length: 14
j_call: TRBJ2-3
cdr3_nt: TGTGCCACCATGGGGGGCGGGAGCACAGATACGCAGTATTTT
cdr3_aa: CATMGGGSTDTQYF

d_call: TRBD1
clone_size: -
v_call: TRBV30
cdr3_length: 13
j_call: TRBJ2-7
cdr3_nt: TGTGCCTTCTCAACAGGGGGCTCCTACGAGCAGTACTTC
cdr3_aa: CAFSTGGSYEQYF

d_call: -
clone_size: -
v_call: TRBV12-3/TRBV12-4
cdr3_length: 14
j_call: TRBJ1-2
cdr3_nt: TGTGCCAGCAGCGCTGGAGACGGACTCTATGGCTACACCTTC
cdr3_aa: CASSAGDGLYGYTF

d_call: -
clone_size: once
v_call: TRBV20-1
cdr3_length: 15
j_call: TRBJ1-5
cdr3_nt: TGCAGTGCTAGAGATTGGGAAAGGGAGGCTCAGCCCCAGCATTTT
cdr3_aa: CSARDWEREAQPQHF

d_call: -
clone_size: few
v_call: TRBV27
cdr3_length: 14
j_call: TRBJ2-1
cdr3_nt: TGTGCCAGCAGCCGGATCGTGGGGCGTTTTGAGCAGTTCTTC
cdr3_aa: CASSRIVGRFEQFF

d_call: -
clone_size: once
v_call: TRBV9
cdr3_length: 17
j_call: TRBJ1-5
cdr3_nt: TGTGCCAGCAGCGCCTTCGACGGGACGGCCCGCAATCAGCCCCAGCATTTT
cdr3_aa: CASSAFDGTARNQPQHF

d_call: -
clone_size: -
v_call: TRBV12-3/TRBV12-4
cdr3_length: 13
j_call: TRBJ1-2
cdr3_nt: TGTGCCAGCAGTTTAAGGGGAATCTATGGCTACACCTTC
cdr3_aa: CASSLRGIYGYTF

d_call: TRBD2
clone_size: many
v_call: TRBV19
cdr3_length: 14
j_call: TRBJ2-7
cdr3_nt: TGTGCCAGTAGTATCAATCCGGGGGGATACGAGCAGTACTTC
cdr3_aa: CASSINPGGYEQYF

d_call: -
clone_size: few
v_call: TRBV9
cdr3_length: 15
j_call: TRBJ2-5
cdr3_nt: TGTGCCAGCAGCACCTTAGCGGAAACCCAAGAGACCCAGTACTTC
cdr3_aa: CASSTLAETQETQYF

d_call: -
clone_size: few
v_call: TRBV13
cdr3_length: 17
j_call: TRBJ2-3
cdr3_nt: TGTGCCAGCAGCTCCCCCCGACTAGGGAGGATAACAGATACGCAGTATTTT
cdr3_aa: CASSSPRLGRITDTQYF

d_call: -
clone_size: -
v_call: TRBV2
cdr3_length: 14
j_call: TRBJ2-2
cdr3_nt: TGTGCCAGCAGTCAAACAGGAAACACCGGGGAGCTGTTTTTT
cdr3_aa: CASSQTGNTGELFF

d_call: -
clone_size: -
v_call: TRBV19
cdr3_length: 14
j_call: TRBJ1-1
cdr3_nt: TGTGCCAGTAGTATGGGAGGGAGGTTAACTGAAGCTTTCTTT
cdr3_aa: CASSMGGRLTEAFF

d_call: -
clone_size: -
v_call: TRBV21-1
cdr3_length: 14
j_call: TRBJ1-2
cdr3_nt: TGTGCCAGCAGCAATGGGGGTGATGGCTATGGCTACACCTTC
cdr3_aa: CASSNGGDGYGYTF

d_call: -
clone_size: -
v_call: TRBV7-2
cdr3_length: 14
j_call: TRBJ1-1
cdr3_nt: TGTGCCAGCAGCTTAACAGACCGAGGCACTGAAGCTTTCTTT
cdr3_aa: CASSLTDRGTEAFF

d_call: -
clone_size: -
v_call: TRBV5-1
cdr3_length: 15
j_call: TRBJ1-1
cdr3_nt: TGCGCCAGCAGCTTAGGGACACTCCAGAACACTGAAGCTTTCTTT
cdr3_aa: CASSLGTLQNTEAFF

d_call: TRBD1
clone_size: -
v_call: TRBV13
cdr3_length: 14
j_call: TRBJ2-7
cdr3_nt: TGTGCCAGCAGAAAGGCAGGGGGTATTTACGAGCAGTACTTC
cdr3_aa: CASRKAGGIYEQYF

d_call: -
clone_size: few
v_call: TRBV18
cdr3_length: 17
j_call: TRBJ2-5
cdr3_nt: TGTGCCAGCTCCTCAACGTTGGCGTCAGGACATGAAGAGACCCAGTACTTC
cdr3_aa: CASSSTLASGHEETQYF

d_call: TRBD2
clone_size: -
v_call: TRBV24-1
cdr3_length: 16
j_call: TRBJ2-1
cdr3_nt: TGTGCCACCAGTGATTTTGGCGGGAGGGCCAGCGATGAGCAGTTCTTC
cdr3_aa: CATSDFGGRASDEQFF

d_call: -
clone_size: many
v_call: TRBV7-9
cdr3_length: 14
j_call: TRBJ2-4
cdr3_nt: TGTGCCAGCAGCTCCGCCCAGGGCAAAAACATTCAGTACTTC
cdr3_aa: CASSSAQGKNIQYF

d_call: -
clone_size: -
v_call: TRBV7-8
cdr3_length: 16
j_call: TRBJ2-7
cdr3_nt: TGTGCCAGCAGCTTAGCGGGCTCGGGATTCGACTACGAGCAGTACTTC
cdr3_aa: CASSLAGSGFDYEQYF

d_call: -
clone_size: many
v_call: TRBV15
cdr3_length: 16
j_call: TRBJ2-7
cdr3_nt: TGTGCCACCAGCAGAGATTTTCAGGGGCCCCGGGACGAGCAGTACTTC
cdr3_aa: CATSRDFQGPRDEQYF

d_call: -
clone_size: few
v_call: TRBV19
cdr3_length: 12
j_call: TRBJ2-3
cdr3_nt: TGTGCCACAACGGACAGTCCAGATACGCAGTATTTT
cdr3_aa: CATTDSPDTQYF

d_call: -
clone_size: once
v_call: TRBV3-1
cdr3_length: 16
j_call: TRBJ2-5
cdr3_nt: TGTGCCAGCAGCTCATTTCCGCGGAGGACCCCCGCGACCCAGTACTTC
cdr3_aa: CASSSFPRRTPATQYF

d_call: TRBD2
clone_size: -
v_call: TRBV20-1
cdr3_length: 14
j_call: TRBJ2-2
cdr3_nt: TGCAGTGCCGTTCATAGCGGGAGCACCGGGGAGCTGTTTTTT
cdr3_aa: CSAVHSGSTGELFF

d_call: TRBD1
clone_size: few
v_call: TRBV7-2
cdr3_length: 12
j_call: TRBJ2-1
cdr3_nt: TGTGCCTCAGGGACAGTCTACAATGAGCAGTTCTTC
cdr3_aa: CASGTVYNEQFF

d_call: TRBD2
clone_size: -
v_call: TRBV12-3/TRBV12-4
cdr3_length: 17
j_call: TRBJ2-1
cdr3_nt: TGTGCCAGCAGTTTAGAGGCGAGCGGGAGCCTCTACAATGAGCAGTTCTTC
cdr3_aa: CASSLEASGSLYNEQFF

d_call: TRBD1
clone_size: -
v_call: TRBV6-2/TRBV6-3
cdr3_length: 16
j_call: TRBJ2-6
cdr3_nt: TGTGCCAGCAGAGAGACAGGGTTCTCTGGGGCCAACGTCCTGACTTTC
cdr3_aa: CASRETGFSGANVLTF

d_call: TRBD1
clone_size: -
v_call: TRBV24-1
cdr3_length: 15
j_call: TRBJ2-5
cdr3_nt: TGTGCCACCAGTGCCGGGACAGGGGTTTTTCAGACCCAGTACTTC
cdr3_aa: CATSAGTGVFQTQYF

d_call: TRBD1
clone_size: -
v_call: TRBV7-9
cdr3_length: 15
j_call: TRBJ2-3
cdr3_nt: TGTGCCAGCAGCAATAGACAGGGGTGGACAGATACGCAGTATTTT
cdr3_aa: CASSNRQGWTDTQYF

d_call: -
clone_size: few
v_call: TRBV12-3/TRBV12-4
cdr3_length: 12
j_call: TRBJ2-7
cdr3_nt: TGTGCCAGCAGACCTGACAGCTACGAGCAGTACTTC
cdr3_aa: CASRPDSYEQYF

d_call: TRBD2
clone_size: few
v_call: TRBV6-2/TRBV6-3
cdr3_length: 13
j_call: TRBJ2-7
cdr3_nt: TGTGCCAGCAGCCAGACTAGCGGGAGAGAGCAGTACTTC
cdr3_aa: CASSQTSGREQYF

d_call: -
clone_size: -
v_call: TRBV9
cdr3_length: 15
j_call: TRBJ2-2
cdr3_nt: TGTGCCAGCAGCGTAGATCAGTCTGGTGTCGGGGAGCTGTTTTTT
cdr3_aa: CASSVDQSGVGELFF